One sample yielded the 9 T cell receptor beta chains listed below, sequenced in a study of blood T cells in healthy people across ages. A second PCR of about 6 to 12 cycles used a sample-barcoded 5' primer and a J-beta primer mix. TCRdb re-called the 5' RACE reads through MiXCR, storing one row per CDR3 protein. The sample consists of approximately 810,000 distinct CDR3 sequences, under 40% of them appearing once. Sequencing used blood. The receptor source for this set is a man between 18 and 35 years old in good health.

A note on this clonotype: This could be a read error, since a much larger clone is one nucleotide away. The genes are TRBV7-2 and TRBJ2-1; 7 bases line up with TRBD1. Germline V gives CDR1 SGHTA, CDR2 FQGNSA. There are 14 residues in the CDR3. The V segment lost 7 bases and the J segment 6 bases; nucleotides outside the gene matches: 9. For the CDR3, the DNA is TGTGCCAGCACCACCCTGACAGGGCCCAATGAGCAGTTCTTC. It codes for CASTTLTGPNEQFF.

J is TRBJ2-1 and V is TRBV3-1; D might be TRBD2 (6 bases). CDR3 length: 16 residues. Trimming removed 5 bases from V and 2 bases from J, with 16 bases in between. Germline values: CDR1 LGHDT, CDR2 YNNKEL (reference sequence). CDR3 sequence: CASSEGPAGAYNEQFF. The CDR3 nucleotides read TGTGCCAGCAGCGAAGGTCCAGCGGGCGCCTACAATGAGCAGTTCTTC.

This chain joins TRBV6-5 and TRBJ2-7; D is possibly TRBD2 (6 bases). CDR3 length: 15 residues. CDR1 is MNHEY and CDR2 is SVGAGI in the germline V gene. V was trimmed by 2 bases and J by 3 bases, leaving 14 bases between them. The CDR3 sequence is CASSYLPGEDYEQYF. The CDR3 bases are TGTGCCAGCAGTTACCTGCCGGGAGAGGACTACGAGCAGTACTTC.

This clonotype showed up many times. The gene calls are TRBV12-3 or TRBV12-4 and TRBJ2-7; D ambiguous. The germline V and J ends were trimmed by 3 bases and 0 bases, with 12 bases remaining between them. The CDR3 has 15 residues. The CDR3: CASSLVGSSSYEQYF. In DNA, the CDR3 is TGTGCCAGCAGTTTGGTGGGAAGTAGCTCCTACGAGCAGTACTTC.

This clonotype was seen a few times. This chain connects TRBV20-1 to TRBJ1-1; TRBD1 matches at 8 bases. The CDR3 totals 15 residues. Germline assignment: CDR1 DFQATT and CDR2 SNEGSKA (reference sequence). J gave up 6 bases and V 6 bases, and 15 bases lay outside the gene matches. CDR3 protein: CSAPDRVLSGAEAFF. CDR3 coding DNA: TGCAGTGCCCCGGACAGGGTTTTATCCGGCGCTGAAGCTTTCTTT.

This clonotype was detected ten times or more. The genes are TRBV9 and TRBJ1-2; D call uncertain. Trimming took 0 bases from V and 4 from J, leaving 13 bases between them. Germline V gene sequence: CDR1 SGDLS, CDR2 YYNGEE. This CDR3 comprises 15 residues. Here the CDR3 DNA reads TGTGCCAGCAGCGTAGAGCACAAAGGGTTCTATGGCTACACCTTC. It specifies CASSVEHKGFYGYTF.

This chain joins TRBV5-1 and TRBJ1-1; D unclear. Trimming left V 0 bases short and J 1 base short, with 7 bases between. Germline CDR1 and CDR2: SGHRS and YFSETQ. The CDR3 contains 14 residues. CDR3 DNA sequence: TGCGCCAGCAGCTTGGAAGGCCCGAACACTGAAGCTTTCTTT. Residues: CASSLEGPNTEAFF.

In its sample, this clonotype was seen once. The chain joins TRBV29-1 to TRBJ2-7; 13 positions agree with TRBD2. Trimming took 4 bases from V and 4 from J; bases not matched to a gene: 16. Germline assignment: CDR1 SQVTM and CDR2 ANQGSEA. The CDR3 sequence is 18 residues long. CDR3: CSVALTSGGAIARYEQYF. The DNA for the CDR3 is TGCAGCGTTGCCCTCACTAGCGGGGGGGCCATTGCTCGGTACGAGCAGTACTTC.

The V and J genes are TRBV7-2 and TRBJ2-1, with TRBD2 as a possible D gene (5 bases). The V gene lost 7 bases and the J gene lost 6 bases, with 13 bases spanning the gap. CDR1 and CDR2 from the germline V gene are SGHTA and FQGNSA. The CDR3 runs 13 residues. In DNA, the CDR3 is TGTGCCAGCACCCACGCGGGCGGCAATGAGCAGTTCTTC. It is translated as CASTHAGGNEQFF.